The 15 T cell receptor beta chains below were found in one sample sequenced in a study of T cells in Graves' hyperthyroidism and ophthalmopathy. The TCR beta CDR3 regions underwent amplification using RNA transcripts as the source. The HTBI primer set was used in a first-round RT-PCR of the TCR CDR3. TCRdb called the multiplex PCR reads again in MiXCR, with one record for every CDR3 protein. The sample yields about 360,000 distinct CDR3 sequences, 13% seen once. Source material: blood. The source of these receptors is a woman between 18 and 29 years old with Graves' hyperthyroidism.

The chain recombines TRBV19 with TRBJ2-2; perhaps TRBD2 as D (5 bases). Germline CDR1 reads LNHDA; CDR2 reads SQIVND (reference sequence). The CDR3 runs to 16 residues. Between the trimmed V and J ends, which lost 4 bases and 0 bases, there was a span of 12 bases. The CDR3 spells CASSTSGVPNTGELFF. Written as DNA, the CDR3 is TGTGCCAGTAGTACGTCCGGGGTTCCGAACACCGGGGAGCTGTTTTTT. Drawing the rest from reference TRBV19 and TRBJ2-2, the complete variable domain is DGGITQSPKYLFRKEGQNVTLSCEQNLNHDAMYWYRQDPGQGLRLIYYSQIVNDFQKGDIAEGYSVSREKKESFPLTVTSAQKNPTAFYLCASSTSGVPNTGELFFGEGSRLTVL.

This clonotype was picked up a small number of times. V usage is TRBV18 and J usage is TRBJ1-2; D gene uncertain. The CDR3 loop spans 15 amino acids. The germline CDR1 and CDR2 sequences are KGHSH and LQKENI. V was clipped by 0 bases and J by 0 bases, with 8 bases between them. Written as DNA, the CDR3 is TGTGCCAGCTCACCACCGGCGGCCCCTAACTATGGCTACACCTTC. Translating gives CASSPPAAPNYGYTF.

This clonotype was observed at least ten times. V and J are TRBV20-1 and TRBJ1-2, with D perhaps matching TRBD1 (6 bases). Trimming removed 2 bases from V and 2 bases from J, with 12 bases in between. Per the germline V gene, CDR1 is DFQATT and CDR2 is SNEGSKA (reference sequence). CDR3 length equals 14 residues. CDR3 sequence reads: CSARNGQRNYGYTF. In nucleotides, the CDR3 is TGCAGTGCTAGAAATGGACAGAGGAACTATGGCTACACCTTC.

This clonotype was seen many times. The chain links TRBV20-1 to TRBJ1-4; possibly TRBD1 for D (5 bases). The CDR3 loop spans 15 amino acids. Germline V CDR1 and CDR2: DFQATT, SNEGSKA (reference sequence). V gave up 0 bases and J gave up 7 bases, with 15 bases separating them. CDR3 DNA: TGCAGTGCTAGAGATCCCCGCAGGGACTTTGAAAAACTGTTTTTT. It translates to CSARDPRRDFEKLFF.

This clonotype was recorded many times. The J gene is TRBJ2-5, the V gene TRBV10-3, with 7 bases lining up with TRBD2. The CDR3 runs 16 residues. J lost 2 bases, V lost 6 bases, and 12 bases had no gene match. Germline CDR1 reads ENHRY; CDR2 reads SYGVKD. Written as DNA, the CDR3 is TGTGCCATCAGAGGTCAACGGAGGGGAGGGCAAGAGACCCAGTACTTC. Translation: CAIRGQRRGGQETQYF.

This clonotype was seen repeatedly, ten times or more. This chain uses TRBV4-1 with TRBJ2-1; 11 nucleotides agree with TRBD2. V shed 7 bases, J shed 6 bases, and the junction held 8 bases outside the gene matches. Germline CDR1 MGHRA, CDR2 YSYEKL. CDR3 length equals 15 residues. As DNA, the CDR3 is TGCGCCAGCAAGGTAGCGGGAGGGCCAATCAATGAGCAGTTCTTC. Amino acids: CASKVAGGPINEQFF.

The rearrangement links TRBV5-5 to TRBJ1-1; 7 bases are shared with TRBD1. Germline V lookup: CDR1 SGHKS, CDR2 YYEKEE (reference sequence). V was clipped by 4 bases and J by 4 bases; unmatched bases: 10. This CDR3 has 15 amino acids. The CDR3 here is CASSNYDRDVTEAFF. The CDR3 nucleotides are TGTGCCAGCAGCAACTATGACAGGGATGTCACTGAAGCTTTCTTT. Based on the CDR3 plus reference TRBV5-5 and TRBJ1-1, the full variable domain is DAGVTQSPTHLIKTRGQQVTLRCSPISGHKSVSWYQQVLGQGPQFIFQYYEKEERGRGNFPDRFSARQFPNYSSELNVNALLLGDSALYLCASSNYDRDVTEAFFGQGTRLTVV.

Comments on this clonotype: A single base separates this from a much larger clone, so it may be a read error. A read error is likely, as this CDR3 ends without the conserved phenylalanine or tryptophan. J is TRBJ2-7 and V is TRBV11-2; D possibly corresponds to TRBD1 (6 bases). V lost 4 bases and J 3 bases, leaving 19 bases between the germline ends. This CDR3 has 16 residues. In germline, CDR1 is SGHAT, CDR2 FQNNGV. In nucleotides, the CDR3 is TGTGCCAGCAGCTCGCTAGGTGGGACATCTTACTACGAGCAGTACTCC. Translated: CASSSLGGTSYYEQYS.

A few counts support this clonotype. CDR3 DNA: TGCAGCGGGGGGGACGGGGGTGGGTACCAAGAGACCCAGTACTTC. It codes for CSGGDGGGYQETQYF. The rearrangement uses TRBV29-1 and TRBJ2-5, with TRBD2 as a possible D gene (6 bases). This CDR3 contains 15 residues. Germline V gene data show CDR1 as SQVTM and CDR2 as ANQGSEA. Trimming pared 7 bases from V and 0 bases from J, leaving 18 bases between.

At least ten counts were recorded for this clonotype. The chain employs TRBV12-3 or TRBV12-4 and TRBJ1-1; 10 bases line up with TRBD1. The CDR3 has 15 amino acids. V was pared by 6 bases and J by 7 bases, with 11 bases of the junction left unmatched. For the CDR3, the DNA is TGTGCCAGCAGCCCCTTCGGGACAGGGGATTATGAAGCTTTCTTT. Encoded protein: CASSPFGTGDYEAFF.

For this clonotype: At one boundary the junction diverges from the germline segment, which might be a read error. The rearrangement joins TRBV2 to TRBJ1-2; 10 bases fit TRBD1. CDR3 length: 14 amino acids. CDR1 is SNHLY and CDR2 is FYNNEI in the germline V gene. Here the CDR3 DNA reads TGTGCCAGCAGTAGACAGGGGGCAGACTATAGCTACACCTTC. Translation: CASSRQGADYSYTF.

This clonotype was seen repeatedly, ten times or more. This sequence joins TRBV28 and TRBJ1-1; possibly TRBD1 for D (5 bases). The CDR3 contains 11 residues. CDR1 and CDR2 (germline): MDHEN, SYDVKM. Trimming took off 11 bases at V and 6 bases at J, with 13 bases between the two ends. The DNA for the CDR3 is TGTGCCGAAGGGAGGGGTTCTGAAGCTTTCTTT. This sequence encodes CAEGRGSEAFF. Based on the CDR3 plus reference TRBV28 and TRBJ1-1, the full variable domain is DVKVTQSSRYLVKRTGEKVFLECVQDMDHENMFWYRQDPGLGLRLIYFSYDVKMKEKGDIPEGYSVSREKKERFSLILESASTNQTSMYLCAEGRGSEAFFGQGTRLTVV.

CDR3 DNA: TGTGCCAGCAGCTCTAGCTTAGCGGGAGGGCCGGAAGATACGCAGTATTTT. Amino acids: CASSSSLAGGPEDTQYF. The chain employs TRBV7-9 and TRBJ2-3; 11 bases agree with TRBD2. V was clipped by 4 bases and J by 5 bases; unmatched bases: 11. The CDR3 contains 17 residues. The germline V gene has CDR1 SEHNR and CDR2 FQNEAQ (reference sequence).

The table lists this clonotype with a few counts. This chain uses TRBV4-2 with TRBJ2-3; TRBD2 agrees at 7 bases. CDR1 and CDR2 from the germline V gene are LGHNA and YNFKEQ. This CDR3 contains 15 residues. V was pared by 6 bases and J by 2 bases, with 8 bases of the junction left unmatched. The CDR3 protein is CASRVGGAATDTQYF. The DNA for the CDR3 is TGTGCCAGCAGAGTGGGAGGGGCGGCCACAGATACGCAGTATTTT.

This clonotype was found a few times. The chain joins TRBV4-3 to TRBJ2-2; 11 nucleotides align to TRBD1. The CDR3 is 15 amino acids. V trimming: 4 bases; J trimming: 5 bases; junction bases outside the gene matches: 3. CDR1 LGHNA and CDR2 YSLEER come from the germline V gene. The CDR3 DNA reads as TGCGCCAGCAGCCGTGGGACAGGGGGAACCGGGGAGCTGTTTTTT. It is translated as CASSRGTGGTGELFF.